A single sample is the source of the 29 T cell receptor beta chains below, sequenced in a study of T cell responses to AZD1222 COVID-19 vaccine. Repertoires were generated with immunoSEQ multiplex PCR, while TCRdb's copy carries only in-frame clones and drops some. The top ten hold roughly 7.5% of the sample, which has approximately 150,000 clones, roughly nine tenths seen once. The sample in question was peripheral blood, obtained 28 days after the second dose of the MenACWY control vaccine. These TCRs come from an adult who received the MenACWY meningococcal vaccine as a control.

The chain links TRBV18 to TRBJ2-5; D unclear. Germline V gene sequence: CDR1 KGHSH, CDR2 LQKENI. The length of the CDR3 is 13 residues. V was cut by 2 bases and J by 5 bases, with 9 bases left in between. The CDR3: CASSPGNGETQYF. The DNA of the CDR3 is TGTGCCAGCTCACCAGGGAACGGGGAGACCCAGTACTTC.

This clone was counted once. The chain joins TRBV18 to TRBJ2-7; D perhaps matches TRBD1 (6 bases). Germline values: CDR1 KGHSH, CDR2 LQKENI. With 2 bases removed from V and 7 bases from J, the gap between germline ends came to 12 bases. The CDR3 has 13 residues. DNA of the CDR3: TGTGCCAGCTCACCAGGGGGCCAAGGGGAGCAGTACTTC. This translates into CASSPGGQGEQYF.

The rearrangement joins TRBV19 to TRBJ2-4, with unresolved D. Trimming cost V 2 bases and J 0 bases, with 8 bases left between them. The CDR3 sequence is 15 residues long. Germline V gene data show CDR1 as LNHDA and CDR2 as SQIVND (reference sequence). The CDR3 bases are TGTGCCAGTAGTATAAGCAGAGAAGCCAAAAACATTCAGTACTTC. This encodes CASSISREAKNIQYF.

The V call is TRBV7-3, the J call TRBJ2-3; TRBD2 matches 14 bases. The CDR3 length is 18 residues. The V gene's germline CDR1 is SGHTA and CDR2 FQGTGA. The V segment lost 5 bases and the J segment 4 bases; nucleotides outside the gene matches: 11. The CDR3 DNA reads as TGTGCCAGCAGCGCAAGACCGACTAGCGGGGGGGCCTCAGATACGCAGTATTTT. Translating gives CASSARPTSGGASDTQYF.

The chain has TRBV28 and TRBJ2-1; 11 nucleotides agree with TRBD2. This CDR3 spans 16 amino acids. Looked up from germline, CDR1 is MDHEN and CDR2 is SYDVKM. V trimming: 6 bases; J trimming: 10 bases; junction bases outside the gene matches: 14. As DNA, the CDR3 is TGTGCCAGCAGCTCCCCCGTCTCTAGCGGGGGGCCGGAGCAGTTCTTC. Residues: CASSSPVSSGGPEQFF.

As DNA, the CDR3 is TGTGCCAGCAGTGACGGGTCAGGGGTAGCTGAGCAGTTCTTC. Protein product: CASSDGSGVAEQFF. This rearrangement joins TRBV2 to TRBJ2-1, with a weak D call TRBD1 (6 bases). Germline-derived CDR1 and CDR2 are SNHLY and FYNNEI. The V and J ends lost 3 bases and 9 bases respectively, with 15 bases between them. This CDR3 contains 14 residues. Variable domain in full (rest from reference TRBV2 and TRBJ2-1): EPEVTQTPSHQVTQMGQEVILRCVPISNHLYFYWYRQILGQKVEFLVSFYNNEISEKSEIFDDQFSVERPDGSNFTLKIRSTKLEDSAMYFCASSDGSGVAEQFFGPGTRLTVL.

V and J are TRBV19 and TRBJ2-7; possible D gene TRBD1, 6 bases. Germline V gene sequence: CDR1 LNHDA, CDR2 SQIVND (reference sequence). The CDR3 is 15 amino acids. Trimming removed 6 bases from V and 4 bases from J, with 19 bases in between. The CDR3 region is CASSPTGSQGYEQYF. The CDR3 DNA sequence: TGTGCCAGTAGCCCAACAGGGTCTCAGGGATACGAGCAGTACTTC.

The gene calls are TRBV9 and TRBJ2-1, with 13 bases matching TRBD2. V lost 4 bases, J lost 5 bases, and 6 bases stayed unmatched. The CDR3 is made up of 16 amino acids. Per germline, CDR1 SGDLS and CDR2 YYNGEE. The CDR3 DNA reads as TGTGCCAGCAGCCACCGGACTAGCGGGAGCGACAATGAGCAGTTCTTC. Translating it yields CASSHRTSGSDNEQFF.

The CDR3 nucleotides are TGTGCCAGCAGCCCTAGCGGGGTGGAGACCCAGTACTTC. Residues: CASSPSGVETQYF. The chain carries TRBV9 and TRBJ2-5; TRBD2 matches at 9 bases. The CDR3 contains 13 residues. Germline V gene data show CDR1 as SGDLS and CDR2 as YYNGEE. V was clipped by 4 bases and J by 5 bases; unmatched bases: 3.

This chain links TRBV6-5 with TRBJ2-7; 7 bases are shared with TRBD1. This CDR3 spans 12 amino acids. Germline CDR1 MNHEY, CDR2 SVGAGI. V was pared by 7 bases and J by 4 bases, with 4 bases of the junction left unmatched. For the CDR3, the DNA is TGTGCCAGCACAGGGGGTTTGTACGAGCAGTACTTC. This encodes CASTGGLYEQYF.

The rearrangement uses TRBV9 and TRBJ2-3; 11 bases map to TRBD2. Germline CDR1 and CDR2: SGDLS and YYNGEE. The CDR3 length is 15 residues. V shed 0 bases, J shed 3 bases, and the junction held 0 bases outside the gene matches. The CDR3 sequence: CASSVGLAGTDTQYF. The CDR3 nucleotides are TGTGCCAGCAGCGTAGGACTAGCGGGGACAGATACGCAGTATTTT.

V and J are TRBV6-5 and TRBJ1-1, with a weak D call TRBD1 (6 bases). This CDR3 is built from 13 residues. Trimming took off 7 bases at V and 3 bases at J, with 12 bases between the two ends. In germline, CDR1 is MNHEY, CDR2 SVGAGI. DNA for the CDR3: TGTGCCAGCAAGGGCAGGGGTCACACTGAAGCTTTCTTT. Protein: CASKGRGHTEAFF.

The V and J genes are TRBV9 and TRBJ2-1; D is possibly TRBD1 (6 bases). From germline, CDR1 is SGDLS and CDR2 YYNGEE. V was shortened by 1 base and J by 7 bases, with 24 bases between the two germline ends. The CDR3 is made up of 18 amino acids. The CDR3 reads CASSVTMDTGTLRNEQFF. DNA of the CDR3: TGTGCCAGCAGCGTAACCATGGATACCGGGACATTAAGGAATGAGCAGTTCTTC.

The rearrangement joins TRBV18 to TRBJ1-1; 10 nucleotides align to TRBD1. Germline trimming cut 3 bases from V and 11 bases from J; bases unmatched to any gene: 9. The CDR3 runs to 14 residues. Germline CDR1 and CDR2: KGHSH and LQKENI. The CDR3: CASSPQGQGFLAFF. CDR3 sequence (DNA): TGTGCCAGCTCACCCCAGGGACAGGGGTTTTTGGCTTTCTTT.

The chain joins TRBV7-3 to TRBJ1-1; possibly TRBD1 for D (5 bases). The V gene's germline CDR1 is SGHTA and CDR2 FQGTGA. Trimming took off 2 bases at V and 4 bases at J, with 20 bases between the two ends. This CDR3 has 17 amino acids. The DNA of the CDR3 is TGTGCCAGCAGCTTACAGGCCCCTCCAGGGCAAGGCACTGAAGCTTTCTTT. It yields the protein CASSLQAPPGQGTEAFF.

J is TRBJ1-1 and V is TRBV18; no clear D. V dropped 1 base and J dropped 1 base, with 7 bases sitting between them. CDR1 is KGHSH, CDR2 LQKENI, per germline. The CDR3 has 14 residues. CDR3 loop: CASSPLQENTEAFF. In DNA form, the CDR3 reads TGTGCCAGCTCACCACTCCAGGAGAACACTGAAGCTTTCTTT. Variable domain in full (rest from reference TRBV18 and TRBJ1-1): NAGVMQNPRHLVRRRGQEARLRCSPMKGHSHVYWYRQLPEEGLKFMVYLQKENIIDESGMPKERFSAEFPKEGPSILRIQQVVRGDSAAYFCASSPLQENTEAFFGQGTRLTVV.

The chain carries TRBV10-3 and TRBJ2-5; 8 positions match TRBD1. The germline V gene encodes CDR1 ENHRY and CDR2 SYGVKD. The CDR3 sequence is 14 residues long. Trimming took 2 bases from V and 3 from J; bases not matched to a gene: 2. In DNA form, the CDR3 reads TGTGCCATCAGTGAGGGACAGGGTAAAGAGACCCAGTACTTC. Protein sequence: CAISEGQGKETQYF.

The CDR3 nucleotides read TGTGCTAGTGACCCCGCCGGGAGGGGTGAAGCTTTCTTT. This codes for CASDPAGRGEAFF. The genes are TRBV12-5 and TRBJ1-1; D perhaps matches TRBD1 (5 bases). The CDR3 is 13 amino acids. Trimming pared 7 bases from V and 7 bases from J, leaving 16 bases between. Germline-derived CDR1 and CDR2 are LGHNT and FRNRAP.

The chain recombines TRBV28 with TRBJ1-5, with D maybe TRBD1 (6 bases). V lost 6 bases and J lost 9, with 18 bases in between. CDR3 length equals 14 residues. Germline lookup yields CDR1 MDHEN and CDR2 SYDVKM. In DNA form, the CDR3 reads TGTGCCAGCAGACCACAGGGCCCTCAGATGCCCCAGCATTTT. This gives the protein CASRPQGPQMPQHF.

This clone was observed a handful of times. V and J are TRBV4-3 and TRBJ2-1; TRBD2 matches 12 bases. Looked up from germline, CDR1 is LGHNA and CDR2 is YSLEER. J was trimmed by 7 bases and V by 0 bases; bases with no gene match: 7. The CDR3 totals 17 residues. In DNA form, the CDR3 reads TGCGCCAGCAGCCAAGAGACGACTAGCGGGAGTTCTAATGAGCAGTTCTTC. Translation gives CASSQETTSGSSNEQFF.

V gene TRBV19 combines with J gene TRBJ1-1; D unclear. The CDR3 has 14 amino acids. The V end lost 9 bases, the J end lost 4 bases, and 18 bases lay between the germline ends. Per the germline V gene, CDR1 is LNHDA and CDR2 is SQIVND (reference sequence). The CDR3 nucleotides read TGTGCCAGCACAAGCCCGGGGAAGGGCACTGAAGCTTTCTTT. Translation gives CASTSPGKGTEAFF.

This clone was recorded once. This chain connects TRBV6-5 to TRBJ2-3; 8 nucleotides agree with TRBD2. The CDR3 is made up of 15 amino acids. After removal of 3 bases from V and 0 bases from J, the junction contained 2 bases not matched to a gene. Per the germline V gene, CDR1 is MNHEY and CDR2 is SVGAGI. CDR3 region: CASSYQRGSTDTQYF. The CDR3 DNA sequence: TGTGCCAGCAGTTATCAGCGGGGGAGCACAGATACGCAGTATTTT.

The rearrangement uses TRBV28 and TRBJ1-5, with TRBD1 matching over 9 bases. The V and J ends lost 5 bases and 8 bases, in that order; junction bases with no gene match: 4. This CDR3 is 13 amino acids long. Germline assignment: CDR1 MDHEN and CDR2 SYDVKM. The DNA for the CDR3 is TGTGCCAGCAGTGGGACAGGGCCCGAGCCCCAGCATTTT. This encodes CASSGTGPEPQHF.

The V call is TRBV19, the J call TRBJ2-7; TRBD1 is a possible D gene (6 bases). Trimming took 1 base from V and 5 from J, leaving 9 bases between them. Germline CDR1 is LNHDA and CDR2 is SQIVND (reference sequence). This CDR3 comprises 13 residues. The CDR3 here is CASSIAPGDEQYF. CDR3 sequence (DNA): TGTGCCAGTAGTATAGCGCCAGGGGACGAGCAGTACTTC.

The chain employs TRBV7-2 and TRBJ2-3; 7 nucleotides agree with TRBD2. The germline V gene has CDR1 SGHTA and CDR2 FQGNSA. The CDR3 extends over 11 amino acids. Trimming removed 0 bases from V and 14 bases from J; junction bases left unmatched: 2. CDR3 loop: CASSLALAWYF. The CDR3 nucleotides are TGTGCCAGCAGCTTAGCACTAGCGTGGTATTTT.

This chain connects TRBV15 to TRBJ1-2, with D hard to call. CDR1 is LNHNV and CDR2 is YYDKDF in the germline V gene (reference sequence). The V end lost 5 bases, the J end lost 5 bases, and 24 bases lay between the germline ends. CDR3 length equals 17 residues. The CDR3 coding sequence is TGTGCCACCAGCCTAAAAAGGGTGGGCGGGATCGGGTATGGCTACACCTTC. Amino acid sequence: CATSLKRVGGIGYGYTF. The whole variable domain, remainder taken from reference TRBV15 and TRBJ1-2, is DAMVIQNPRYQVTQFGKPVTLSCSQTLNHNVMYWYQQKSSQAPKLLFHYYDKDFNNEADTPDNFQSRRPNTSFCFLDIRSPGLGDTAMYLCATSLKRVGGIGYGYTFGSGTRLTVV.

In DNA form, the CDR3 reads TGTGCCAGCATTCAGGGAGGGAGCAATCAGCCCCAGCATTTT. Protein: CASIQGGSNQPQHF. The chain employs TRBV2 and TRBJ1-5; D perhaps matches TRBD1 (5 bases). Deletions cut 7 bases from V and 1 base from J, with 11 bases between. The germline CDR1 and CDR2 sequences are SNHLY and FYNNEI. This CDR3 has 14 residues.

This chain uses TRBV6-4 with TRBJ1-4, with a tentative D call TRBD1 (5 bases). The V gene's germline CDR1 is MRHNA and CDR2 SNTAGT. Between the trimmed V and J ends, which lost 0 bases and 10 bases, there was a span of 12 bases. This CDR3 spans 14 amino acids. The DNA for the CDR3 is TGTGCCAGCAGTGACTCAGGGGTTCCGGGAAAACTGTTTTTT. This gives the protein CASSDSGVPGKLFF.

This clone was observed once. The DNA of the CDR3 is TGTGCCAGCAGCTTAGAGCCAGGGTCCGAGCAGTACTTC. It specifies CASSLEPGSEQYF. The gene calls are TRBV7-2 and TRBJ2-7, with D possibly matching TRBD1 (5 bases). The V and J ends lost 1 base and 6 bases respectively, with 10 bases between them. The germline gives CDR1 SGHTA, CDR2 FQGNSA. This CDR3 has 13 residues. The full variable domain, rest sourced from reference TRBV7-2 and TRBJ2-7, is GAGVSQSPSNKVTEKGKDVELRCDPISGHTALYWYRQSLGQGLEFLIYFQGNSAPDKSGLPSDRFSAERTGGSVSTLTIQRTQQEDSAVYLCASSLEPGSEQYFGPGTRLTVT.